This T cell receptor (beta chain) was sequenced in a study of blood T cell repertoires in COVID-19. Study-wide background: Specimens from acute and convalescent COVID-19 originated in the United States, Italy and Spain. T cells, B-cell-depleted T cells, or PBMCs supplied cDNA or gDNA.

Original methodology: By means of reference gene primer amplification, nucleated cell counts were estimated. Some clones are missing from TCRdb's copy, which holds only in-frame ones; the method was immunoSEQ multiplex PCR. V and J calls plus clone size are reproduced from that table; the DNA served to infer D and trimming. The table includes 140,000 or so clones, about 87% detected once. The CDR3 contains 17 residues. Germline CDR1 and CDR2: SGDLS and YYNGEE. J was trimmed by 2 bases and V by 3 bases; bases with no gene match: 4. This clone showed up just a few times. The TCR originated in a man between 50 and 59 years old who had recovered from COVID-19. The V call is TRBV9, the J call TRBJ2-3; 15 positions match TRBD2. What was sequenced was peripheral blood. This CDR3 is CASSAGTSGGYTDTQYF. Here the CDR3 DNA reads TGTGCCAGCAGCGCCGGGACTAGCGGGGGGTACACAGATACGCAGTATTTT.